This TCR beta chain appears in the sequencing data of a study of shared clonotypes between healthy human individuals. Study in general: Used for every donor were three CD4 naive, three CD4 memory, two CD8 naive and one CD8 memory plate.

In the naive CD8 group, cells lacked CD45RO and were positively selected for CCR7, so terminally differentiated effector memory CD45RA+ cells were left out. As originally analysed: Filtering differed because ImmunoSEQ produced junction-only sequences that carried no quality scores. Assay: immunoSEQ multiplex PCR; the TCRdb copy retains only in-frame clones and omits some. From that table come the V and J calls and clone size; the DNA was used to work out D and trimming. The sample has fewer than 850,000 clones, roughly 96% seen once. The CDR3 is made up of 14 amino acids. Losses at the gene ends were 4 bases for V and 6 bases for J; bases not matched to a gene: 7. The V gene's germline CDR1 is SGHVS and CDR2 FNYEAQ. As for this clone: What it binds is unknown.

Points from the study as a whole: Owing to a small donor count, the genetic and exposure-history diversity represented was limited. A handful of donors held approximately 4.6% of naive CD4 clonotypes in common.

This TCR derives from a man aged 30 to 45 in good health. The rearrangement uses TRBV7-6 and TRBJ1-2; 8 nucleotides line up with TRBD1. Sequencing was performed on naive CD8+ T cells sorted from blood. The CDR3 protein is CASSSQDRDDGYTF. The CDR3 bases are TGTGCCAGCAGCTCGCAGGACAGGGACGATGGCTACACCTTC. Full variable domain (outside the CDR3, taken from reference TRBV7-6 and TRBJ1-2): GAGVSQSPRYKVTKRGQDVALRCDPISGHVSLYWYRQALGQGPEFLTYFNYEAQQDKSGLPNDRFSAERPEGSISTLTIQRTEQRDSAMYRCASSSQDRDDGYTFGSGTRLTVV.